This paragraph reports one T cell receptor beta chain. Method: immunoSEQ multiplex PCR; TCRdb's copy keeps in-frame clones and lacks some. The table lists around 210,000 clones, roughly 94% of them singletons, with around 1.8% in the top ten. This sample was included in a study of T cell responses to AZD1222 COVID-19 vaccine. V gave up 0 bases and J gave up 8 bases, with 13 bases separating them. This CDR3 is built from 15 residues. Germline loops: CDR1 KGHSY, CDR2 FQNENV. Sample: peripheral blood, taken 28 days after the second dose of the MenACWY control vaccine. V gene TRBV16 combines with J gene TRBJ1-4, with D hard to call. The receptor comes from an adult who received the MenACWY meningococcal vaccine as a control. The CDR3, as DNA: TGTGCCAGCAGCCAATCCGCGGGGATGGGGGAAAAACTGTTTTTT. Amino acid sequence: CASSQSAGMGEKLFF.